The subject of this entry is one T cell receptor (beta chain). It has no known antigen specificity. No much larger clone exists at a distance of one base, and base qualities are not known. PBMCs were isolated by Ficoll-Paque density gradient centrifugation. The sample is drawn from a study of T-cell memory formation after mild COVID-19 (dated by TCRdb to the early 2020s). For the study in its entirety: Most TCR sequence clusters were specific to one of the two donors. In two donors, T-cell clones that expanded and contracted after mild COVID-19 were tracked by sequencing TCRalpha and TCRbeta repertoires over time. The cohort comprised two young, previously healthy adult volunteers, one female and one male.

The sequencer listed for this sample is Illumina NovaSeq 6000. Using 5'RACE with constant-segment primers, TCRalpha and TCRbeta cDNA libraries were constructed, with sample barcodes and unique molecular identifiers added in the process. RNA was extracted from every sample with Trizol reagent. Library amplification was performed in two PCR steps, and a second sample barcode and Illumina TruSeq adapters were introduced in the second step. Sequencing of the libraries was done on an Illumina NovaSeq, producing 2 x 150 bp paired-end reads. The published analysis was carried out like this. Demultiplexing of reads and collapsing into UMI-guided consensus sequences were performed with migec v1.2.7. Using mixcr v2.1.11, UMI consensuses were aligned to TRA and TRB V and J templates and then assembled into clonotypes. Expanded or contracted clonotypes were those called significant by both edgeR and NoisET, with noise models trained on biological replicates. edgeR calls used a false discovery rate-adjusted p below 0.01 and a log2 fold-change threshold of 1. As an exploratory analysis of dynamics, max-normalized trajectories of the 1000 most abundant clonotypes were examined by PCA with hierarchical clustering. The CD4 or CD8 phenotype of responding clones was assigned using the separately sequenced CD4+ and CD8+ repertoires. Through fastp at Q25 and MiXCR, TCRdb rebuilt clones from the public reads, retaining in-frame beta chains. A single entry per CDR3 protein holds the most common genes and DNA from its merged rows. V and J calls and clone size were set by TCRdb, not the authors. The sample has a few hundred thousand distinct CDR3 sequences on record, about 21% of them singletons. The ten largest clones take up approximately 13% of the sample.

V drops 4 bases and J drops 9 bases, leaving 12 bases in between. CDR1 and CDR2 were assigned from the germline V gene as KGHDR and SFDVKD. The CDR3 has 13 amino acids, counting the end cysteine and phenylalanine. The DNA shown is the 39-base CDR3, in frame from base 1. Overall study results and their limits: SARS-CoV-2 specificity was not confirmed for the second-wave clones peaking on day 37. Only a couple of mild cases were covered in the study, and larger cohorts including severe cases with pre-infection samples were considered necessary. From day 15 to 85, contracting clones showed balanced CD4/CD8 phenotypes, whereas a second wave of clones that expanded from day 15 to 37 leaned towards CD4+. The detection of some responding clones in pre-infection memory suggests that pre-existing cross-reactive memory T cells joined the SARS-CoV-2 response. Contracting CD4+ clones appeared mostly in the CM and EM memory subsets, whereas CD8+ clones were enriched in EMRA.

The sequence came from an adult woman who had mild COVID-19 (a few samples of this study predate the infection). The sample titles of this study are shuffled in the database, so cell type and time point are left out; the donor was told from shared clones. Sequenced: PBMCs or a T cell subset sorted from them (not recorded which). The sequence is built from TRBV24-1 and TRBJ1-5; too little of a D gene remains to name it. CDR3 protein: CATSDSRFGPQHF. Here is the DNA: TGTGCCACCAGTGACTCTAGGTTTGGGCCCCAGCATTTT.